Reported below is one T cell receptor (beta chain). This sample stems from a study of T cell responses to AZD1222 COVID-19 vaccine. Repertoires were generated with immunoSEQ multiplex PCR, while TCRdb's copy carries only in-frame clones and drops some. Counted here are more than 95,000 clones, 93% occurring once; the ten biggest clones make up 5%. The V and J ends lost 4 bases and 4 bases, in that order; junction bases with no gene match: 3. Per the germline V gene, CDR1 is MRHNA and CDR2 is SNTAGT. The CDR3 covers 13 residues. The chain employs TRBV6-4 and TRBJ1-1, with 7 positions matching TRBD1. The sequence came from an adult in good health. The material sequenced was peripheral blood, taken on day 0 of AZD1222 vaccination. CDR3 protein: CASSVDRSTEAFF. DNA for the CDR3: TGTGCCAGCAGTGTGGACAGGAGCACTGAAGCTTTCTTT.